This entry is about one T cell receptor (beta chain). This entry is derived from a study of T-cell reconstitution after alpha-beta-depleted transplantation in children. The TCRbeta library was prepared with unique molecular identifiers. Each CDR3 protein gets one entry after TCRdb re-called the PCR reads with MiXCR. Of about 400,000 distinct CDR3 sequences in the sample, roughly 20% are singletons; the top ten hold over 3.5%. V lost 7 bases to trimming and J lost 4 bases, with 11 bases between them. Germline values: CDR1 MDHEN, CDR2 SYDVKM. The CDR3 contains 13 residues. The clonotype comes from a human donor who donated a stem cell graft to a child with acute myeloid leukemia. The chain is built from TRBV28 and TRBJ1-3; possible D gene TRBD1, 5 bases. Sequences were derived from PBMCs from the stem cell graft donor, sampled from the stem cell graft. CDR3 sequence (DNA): TGTGCCAGCACTGGGACCCCCGGAAACACCATATATTTT. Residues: CASTGTPGNTIYF.